This TCR beta chain was recorded in a study of blood T cell repertoires in COVID-19. The table came from immunoSEQ multiplex PCR; TCRdb's copy has only in-frame clones and leaves some out. The sample consists of 130,000 to 150,000 clones, 85% of them appearing once. This CDR3 is 18 amino acids long. Germline assignment: CDR1 SEHNR and CDR2 FQNEAQ (reference sequence). The V and J ends lost 3 bases and 0 bases respectively, with 18 bases between them. Specimen: peripheral blood. The TCR comes from a woman in her forties with active or convalescent COVID-19. The chain combines TRBV7-9 with TRBJ2-1, with D possibly being TRBD1 (5 bases). CDR3 in amino acids: CASSFDSQRPSSYNEQFF. CDR3 DNA sequence: TGTGCCAGCAGCTTCGACAGCCAAAGGCCGAGCTCCTACAATGAGCAGTTCTTC.